The 22 T cell receptor beta chains listed next were all sequenced from one sample in a study of T cells expressing NK-cell markers (dated by TCRdb to 2018 to 2020). Libraries came from 5' RACE. The instrument was an Illumina HiSeq 2000. TCRdb reprocessed the reads, and each CDR3 protein sequence is entered once, without DNA. This sample's listing comprises 150,000 to 200,000 distinct CDR3 sequences. About 18% of the sample goes to the ten largest clones. Sequencing input: blood T cells: a sorted CD56 or NKG2C T cell subset, CD4+ or CD8+ T cells, or bulk PBMC T cells (not recorded which). These receptors were obtained from a woman between 18 and 70 years old in good health.

V is TRBV20-1 and J is TRBJ2-3; TCRdb indicates TRBD1, and absent DNA this call remains unverified. This CDR3 is 12 amino acids long. Germline values: CDR1 DFQATT, CDR2 SNEGSKA (reference sequence). CDR3 sequence: CSARLPGDTQYF.

This sequence joins TRBV6-1 and TRBJ2-3; TCRdb outputs TRBD2, but without DNA this stays unchecked. CDR1 and CDR2 (germline): MNHNS, SASEGT. This CDR3 is built from 15 residues. The CDR3 protein is CASSQIAGGSDTQYF.

The chain is built from TRBV20-1 and TRBJ1-5; without DNA, the TCRdb call of TRBD1 cannot be checked. The CDR3 extends over 14 amino acids. Germline CDR1 and CDR2: DFQATT and SNEGSKA (reference sequence). CDR3 sequence: CSARTGAPGQPQHF.

The chain combines TRBV9 with TRBJ1-2; TCRdb indicates TRBD1, and absent DNA this call remains unverified. Germline CDR1 reads SGDLS; CDR2 reads YYNGEE. This CDR3 has 17 amino acids. CDR3 residues: CASSVGQTGIGDYGYTF.

The V gene is TRBV30, the J gene TRBJ2-3; without DNA, the TCRdb call of TRBD2 cannot be checked. The CDR3 runs 14 residues. Germline CDR1 is GTSNPN and CDR2 is SVGIG (reference sequence). The CDR3 reads CALNRDFGTDTQYF.

V and J are TRBV5-1 and TRBJ2-2. Germline V gene lookup returns CDR1 SGHRS and CDR2 YFSETQ. This CDR3 is 14 amino acids long. This CDR3 is CASLKTDPTGELFF.

V usage is TRBV5-1 and J usage is TRBJ2-1; the D call of TRBD1 rests on TCRdb alone, since no DNA is present to check it. The CDR3 covers 14 residues. Germline assignment: CDR1 SGHRS and CDR2 YFSETQ. CDR3 sequence: CASRPGQGLNEQFF.

This rearrangement joins TRBV7-9 to TRBJ1-1; the TCRdb call, TRBD1, lacks DNA for checking. The V gene's germline CDR1 is SEHNR and CDR2 FQNEAQ (reference sequence). The length of the CDR3 is 15 residues. CDR3: CASSPQGGIRTEALF. The complete variable domain, with remaining parts taken from reference TRBV7-9 and TRBJ1-1, reads DTGVSQNPRHKITKRGQNVTFRCDPISEHNRLYWYRQTLGQGPEFLTYFQNEAQLEKSRLLSDRFSAERPKGSFSTLEIQRTEQGDSAMYLCASSPQGGIRTEALFGQGTRLTVV.

The V and J genes are TRBV7-2 and TRBJ2-5; TCRdb gives TRBD2 as the D gene, but with no DNA this cannot be confirmed. Germline lookup yields CDR1 SGHTA and CDR2 FQGNSA. The CDR3 has 15 residues. CDR3 region: CASSLGAALKETQYF.

The genes are TRBV5-1 and TRBJ2-3; TCRdb gives TRBD2 as the D gene, but with no DNA this cannot be confirmed. The CDR3 runs 15 residues. The germline V gene encodes CDR1 SGHRS and CDR2 YFSETQ. CDR3 amino acids: CASSTASGRGNTQYF.

The chain has TRBV2 and TRBJ2-5; TCRdb's assignment of TRBD1 cannot be checked, as there is no DNA. The germline V gene encodes CDR1 SNHLY and CDR2 FYNNEI. CDR3 size: 16 residues. The CDR3 region is CASSATLDRGRETQYF.

The rearrangement links TRBV5-5 to TRBJ1-1. There are 15 residues in the CDR3. Germline CDR1 and CDR2: SGHKS and YYEKEE (reference sequence). The CDR3 region is CASSLPRALNTEAFF.

The V gene is TRBV12-3 or TRBV12-4, the J gene TRBJ2-2; TCRdb gives TRBD1 as the D gene, but with no DNA this cannot be confirmed. The CDR3 is 15 residues long. The CDR3 sequence: CASRTGQGATGELFF.

The chain couples TRBV20-1 to TRBJ2-7; the D call of TRBD2 rests on TCRdb alone, since no DNA is present to check it. The CDR3 totals 15 residues. The germline gives CDR1 DFQATT, CDR2 SNEGSKA (reference sequence). This CDR3 reads CSASPGGVSSPGQYF.

V usage is TRBV20-1 and J usage is TRBJ2-5; absent DNA, TCRdb's TRBD1 call cannot be checked. Germline values: CDR1 DFQATT, CDR2 SNEGSKA (reference sequence). This CDR3 spans 17 amino acids. The CDR3: CSASTRNNPQGGKTQYF.

This chain uses TRBV10-2 with TRBJ2-4. The germline V gene encodes CDR1 WSHSY and CDR2 SAAADI. The CDR3 has 15 amino acids. CDR3 protein: CASSDGGRAKNIQYF.

The V call is TRBV15, the J call TRBJ1-1; TCRdb names TRBD1, which stays unverified in the absence of DNA. Per the germline V gene, CDR1 is LNHNV and CDR2 is YYDKDF (reference sequence). The CDR3 spans 16 residues. CDR3 sequence reads: CATSRGGGGGRTEAFF.

This chain joins TRBV5-1 and TRBJ2-3; lacking DNA, the TRBD1 call made by TCRdb goes unchecked. CDR3 size: 14 residues. Germline CDR1 reads SGHRS; CDR2 reads YFSETQ. CDR3 protein: CASRPGPASDTQYF.

The J gene is TRBJ1-2, the V gene TRBV12-3 or TRBV12-4; with no DNA, the TCRdb D assignment of TRBD1 cannot be verified. The CDR3 sequence is 15 residues long. The CDR3 region is CASSSRTGDSYGYTF.

This chain links TRBV3-1 with TRBJ2-7; TCRdb's D call, TRBD1, is unchecked because there is no DNA. The germline gives CDR1 LGHDT, CDR2 YNNKEL (reference sequence). The CDR3 is made up of 14 amino acids. The CDR3 is CASSQNRVGGEQYF.

This chain uses TRBV14 with TRBJ2-3. Germline V lookup: CDR1 SGHDN, CDR2 FVKESK. CDR3 size: 15 residues. CDR3 protein: CASSQEAVSTDTQYF.

V and J are TRBV20-1 and TRBJ2-7; TCRdb's D gene call, TRBD1, goes unchecked for lack of DNA. The CDR3 loop spans 13 amino acids. The V gene's germline CDR1 is DFQATT and CDR2 SNEGSKA (reference sequence). CDR3 sequence: CSAKGQGVYEQYF.